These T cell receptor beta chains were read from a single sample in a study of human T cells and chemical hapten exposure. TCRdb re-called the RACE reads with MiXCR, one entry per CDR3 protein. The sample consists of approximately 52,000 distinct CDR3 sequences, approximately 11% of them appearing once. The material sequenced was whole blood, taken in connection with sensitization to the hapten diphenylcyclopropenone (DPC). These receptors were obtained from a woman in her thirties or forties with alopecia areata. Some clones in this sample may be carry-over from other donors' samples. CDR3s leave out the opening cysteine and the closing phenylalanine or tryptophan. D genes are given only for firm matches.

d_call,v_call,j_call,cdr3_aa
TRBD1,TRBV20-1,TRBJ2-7,SASVTGGSEQY
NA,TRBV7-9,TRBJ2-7,ASSSGLFDEQY
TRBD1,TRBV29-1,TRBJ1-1,SVDGGTDITEAF
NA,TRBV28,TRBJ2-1,AFGQPYNEQF
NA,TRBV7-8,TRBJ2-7,ASSIMGGSSEQY
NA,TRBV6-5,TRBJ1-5,ASSYRESGPQH
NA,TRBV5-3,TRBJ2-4,ARSRTTGAKNIQY
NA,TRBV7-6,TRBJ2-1,ASSLDIGEQF
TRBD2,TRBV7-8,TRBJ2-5,ASRVSRSGLAGEETQY
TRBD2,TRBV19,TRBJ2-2,ASRGAGDTGELF
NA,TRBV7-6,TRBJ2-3,ASSLDQTDTQY
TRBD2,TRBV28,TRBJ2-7,ASRYRTSGLSSYEQY
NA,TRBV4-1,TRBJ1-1,ASGREMNTEAF
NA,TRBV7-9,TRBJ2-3,ASSPPGNTQY
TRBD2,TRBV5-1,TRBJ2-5,ASSRGSGMETQY
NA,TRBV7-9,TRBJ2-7,ASSQGPGSRYEQY
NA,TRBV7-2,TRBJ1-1,ASSLGTGRSTEAF
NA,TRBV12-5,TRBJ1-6,ASGYQSSSYNSPLH